The clone carrying this T cell receptor (beta chain) came up many times. The target antigen is unknown. The sample belongs to a study of blood T cells in healthy people across ages. Study outcomes and limitations: PBMCs went unsorted, and a conclusive naive versus antigen-experienced comparison was therefore prevented. Percentage of naive T cells showed a strong correlation with TCR beta diversity. Long-lived donors exceeded aged donors in naive CD4+ cells and diversity.

Trimming at V came to 4 bases and at J to 5 bases, leaving 11 bases not matched to a gene. Germline CDR1 reads SGHRS; CDR2 reads YFSETQ. The CDR3 length is 16 residues. Primed by a sample-barcoded 5' primer and a J-beta primer mix, a second PCR proceeded for 7 to 11 cycles. TCRdb itself ran the 5' RACE reads through MiXCR, one entry per CDR3 protein. The table lists 500,000 to 700,000 distinct CDR3 sequences, roughly 30% of them singletons. The chain employs TRBV5-1 and TRBJ2-1; TRBD1 matches at 8 bases. Material: blood. The origin of this receptor is an elderly woman in good health. CDR3 in DNA: TGCGCCAGCAGCCTTACCCGGACAGGGCCAGACAATGAGCAGTTCTTC. This codes for CASSLTRTGPDNEQFF.